These 11 T cell receptor beta chains were all obtained from the same sample, sequenced in a study of identical twins. TCRdb re-called the 5' RACE reads through MiXCR, storing one row per CDR3 protein. Of about 240,000 distinct CDR3 sequences in the sample, about 11% are singletons; the top ten hold approximately 11%. Sequencing was carried out using memory T cells sorted from blood. The origin of the receptors is a man aged 50 or older in good health.

This clonotype was seen a few times. The V gene is TRBV20-1, the J gene TRBJ2-6; D might be TRBD1 (6 bases). Germline V gives CDR1 DFQATT, CDR2 SNEGSKA (reference sequence). The length of the CDR3 is 16 residues. Trimming left V 6 bases short and J 0 bases short, with 15 bases between. CDR3 DNA: TGCAGTGCAGACGGACAGTTCTCCTCTGGGGCCAACGTCCTGACTTTC. Protein product: CSADGQFSSGANVLTF.

The chain uses TRBV27 and TRBJ2-2; possibly TRBD2 for D (6 bases). V lost 1 base, J lost 5 bases, and 11 bases lay in between. Germline-derived CDR1 and CDR2 are MNHEY and SMNVEV (reference sequence). There are 15 residues in the CDR3. CDR3 DNA sequence: TGTGCCAGCAGTTTATTGGGACTCTCTACCGGGGAGCTGTTTTTT. Encoded protein: CASSLLGLSTGELFF.

At least ten counts were recorded for this clonotype. This chain links TRBV5-1 with TRBJ2-5, with 10 bases lining up with TRBD2. V was clipped by 0 bases and J by 6 bases; unmatched bases: 2. The CDR3 sequence is 14 residues long. Germline values: CDR1 SGHRS, CDR2 YFSETQ. This chain's CDR3 is CASSLGTSGKTQYF. For the CDR3, the DNA is TGCGCCAGCAGCTTGGGGACTAGCGGCAAGACCCAGTACTTC.

The table lists this clonotype with many counts. The chain uses TRBV7-2 and TRBJ1-4; D is ambiguous. Looked up from germline, CDR1 is SGHTA and CDR2 is FQGNSA. This CDR3 has 13 residues. V was cut by 6 bases and J by 7 bases, with 12 bases left in between. CDR3 protein: CASRAPGVEKLFF. As DNA, the CDR3 is TGTGCCAGCAGAGCCCCCGGCGTTGAAAAACTGTTTTTT.

This clonotype was recorded a few times. The chain is built from TRBV7-8 and TRBJ1-5; perhaps TRBD1 as D (5 bases). The V gene lost 9 bases and the J gene lost 2 bases, with 17 bases spanning the gap. Germline loops: CDR1 SGHVS, CDR2 FQNEAQ. The CDR3 runs 15 residues. The CDR3 DNA reads TGTGCCAGGAATCAGGGTCTAGCCTGCAATCAGCCCCAGCATTTT. Its protein product is CARNQGLACNQPQHF.

This clonotype occurred a few times. In DNA, the CDR3 is TGTGCCAGCAGCCCCTCGACAGGTTCGAACACCGGGGAGCTGTTTTTT. This sequence encodes CASSPSTGSNTGELFF. This sequence joins TRBV7-6 and TRBJ2-2, with a weak D call TRBD1 (6 bases). Trimming shortened V by 5 bases and J by 0 bases, and 13 bases separated the two germline ends. Germline-derived CDR1 and CDR2 are SGHVS and FNYEAQ. The CDR3 consists of 16 residues.

This clonotype occurred a few times. The rearrangement joins TRBV6-1 to TRBJ2-3; the match to TRBD2 covers 13 bases. CDR1 MNHNS and CDR2 SASEGT come from the germline V gene. With V trimmed by 8 bases and J by 3 bases, 5 bases remained unmatched. The CDR3 sequence is 15 residues long. Written as DNA, the CDR3 is TGTGCCAGCGGAGAGGGACTAGCGGGGACAGATACGCAGTATTTT. It encodes CASGEGLAGTDTQYF.

The CDR3 DNA is TGTGCCAGCAGTGATGAACACCCCCAGTCCGAGCAGTACTTC. Protein product: CASSDEHPQSEQYF. The chain carries TRBV2 and TRBJ2-7; D uncertain. CDR1 and CDR2 (germline): SNHLY, FYNNEI. The CDR3 covers 14 residues. V dropped 3 bases and J dropped 6 bases, with 15 bases sitting between them.

This clonotype showed up just a few times. The rearrangement joins TRBV27 to TRBJ1-5; D remains ambiguous. CDR1 MNHEY and CDR2 SMNVEV come from the germline V gene (reference sequence). This CDR3 has 13 residues. V lost 5 bases, J lost 3 bases, and 8 bases lay in between. The DNA of the CDR3 is TGTGCCAGCAGTCTACTCATCAATCAGCCCCAGCATTTT. It translates to CASSLLINQPQHF.

This clonotype was counted a few times. A much larger clone lies one base from this, so it may be a read error. This sequence joins TRBV12-3 or TRBV12-4 and TRBJ2-4, with a weak D call TRBD1 (6 bases). This CDR3 spans 12 amino acids. The V end lost 3 bases, the J end lost 9 bases, and 9 bases lay between the germline ends. DNA of the CDR3: TGTGCCAGCAGTTTTGGGGGCGGCATTCAGTACTTC. Translating it yields CASSFGGGIQYF.

This clonotype was recorded at least ten times. J is TRBJ1-4 and V is TRBV7-2, with no clear D. Trimming left V 3 bases short and J 5 bases short, with 10 bases between. Germline lookup yields CDR1 SGHTA and CDR2 FQGNSA. The CDR3 has 14 residues. CDR3 residues: CASSLGQPNEKLFF. The DNA of the CDR3 is TGTGCCAGCAGCTTGGGTCAGCCCAATGAAAAACTGTTTTTT.